Shown below are 3 T cell receptor beta chains from a single sample sequenced in a study of blood T cell repertoires in COVID-19. Using immunoSEQ multiplex PCR, the repertoire was profiled, and TCRdb retains in-frame clones only, with some absent. The table includes roughly 180,000 clones, around 80% detected once. Sequenced input: PBMCs or T cells enriched from blood (not recorded which). The receptors stem from a woman between 55 and 75 years old who had recovered from COVID-19.

The chain uses TRBV4-1 and TRBJ2-7; a weak D match, TRBD1 (6 bases). The CDR3 sequence is 15 residues long. Trimming removed 1 base from V and 2 bases from J, with 12 bases in between. Germline V gives CDR1 MGHRA, CDR2 YSYEKL. This CDR3 reads CASSQVDRPTYEQYF. The DNA for the CDR3 is TGCGCCAGCAGCCAAGTGGACAGACCTACCTACGAGCAGTACTTC.

Only a few counts were recorded for this clone. The CDR3 DNA follows: TGTGCCAGCAGTTCAGACAGGGTAGGCTACACCTTC. It yields the protein CASSSDRVGYTF. V is TRBV2 and J is TRBJ1-2; 7 bases match TRBD1. Germline V CDR1 and CDR2: SNHLY, FYNNEI. Trimming at V came to 5 bases and at J to 8 bases, leaving 5 bases not matched to a gene. The CDR3 runs to 12 residues. The variable domain in full, with the rest retrieved from reference TRBV2 and TRBJ1-2, is EPEVTQTPSHQVTQMGQEVILRCVPISNHLYFYWYRQILGQKVEFLVSFYNNEISEKSEIFDDQFSVERPDGSNFTLKIRSTKLEDSAMYFCASSSDRVGYTFGSGTRLTVV.

The DNA for the CDR3 is TGTGCCAGCAGCCCAGGGGGCGCGGACACCGGGGAGCTGTTTTTT. Amino acids: CASSPGGADTGELFF. The gene calls are TRBV5-4 and TRBJ2-2; 8 bases are shared with TRBD1. Germline V gives CDR1 SGHNT, CDR2 YYREEE (reference sequence). The CDR3 has 15 residues. V shed 4 bases and J 3 bases; nucleotides not matched to a gene: 5.